These T cell receptor beta chains were read from a single sample in a study of blood T cell repertoires in COVID-19. The table came from immunoSEQ multiplex PCR; TCRdb's copy has only in-frame clones and leaves some out. The data contain hundreds of thousands of clones, around 81% of them singletons. The sample was peripheral blood. The receptors stem from a woman in her forties or fifties with active or convalescent COVID-19. Both conserved end residues are part of each CDR3. Fields, in order: clone size, J gene, D gene, V gene, CDR3 DNA, CDR3 protein. A D gene is named only where the DNA matches it firmly. Clone size is stated in some rows and not others, as once, few, many or a class when expanded.

.	TRBJ1-2	.	TRBV6-5	TGTGCCAGCCAGGGGCGCCCTAACTATGGCTACACCTTC	CASQGRPNYGYTF
once	TRBJ1-1	.	TRBV2	TGTGCCAGCAAACCTGGCCGGGGGAACACTGAAGCTTTCTTT	CASKPGRGNTEAFF
.	TRBJ1-5	TRBD1	TRBV4-2	TGTGCCAGCAGCCAGAGGAGCGGCAGGGGGCGACAGCCCCAGCATTTT	CASSQRSGRGRQPQHF
.	TRBJ1-1	TRBD1	TRBV5-1	TGCGCCAGCAGCCCCGGGACAGTAGGGTCGCACACTGAAGCTTTCTTT	CASSPGTVGSHTEAFF
few	TRBJ1-6	TRBD1	TRBV10-1	TGCGCCAGCAGTGAGAACAGGGGGCTTTCACCCCTCCACTTT	CASSENRGLSPLHF
few	TRBJ1-5	TRBD1	TRBV6-5	TGTGCCAGCAGGCGACAGGGAAGTAGCAATCAGCCCCAGCATTTT	CASRRQGSSNQPQHF
.	TRBJ2-3	.	TRBV7-2	TGTGCCAGCAGCTTAGGGGGCCCTTTCACAGATACGCAGTATTTT	CASSLGGPFTDTQYF
.	TRBJ2-1	TRBD2	TRBV6-5	TGTGCCAGCAGTTACTCGAAAAGCGGGAGGGCCGGTGAGCAGTTCTTC	CASSYSKSGRAGEQFF
.	TRBJ2-7	TRBD2	TRBV19	TGTGCCAGTAAGGCTAGCGGGAGCCCCTACGAGCAGTACTTC	CASKASGSPYEQYF
.	TRBJ2-7	.	TRBV5-8	TGTGCCAGCAGCTTGGACAGGGGAGGCTACGAGCAGTACTTC	CASSLDRGGYEQYF
.	TRBJ2-1	TRBD2	TRBV24-1	TGTGCCACCAGTGACGGACTAGCGGGACAGAATGAGCAGTTCTTC	CATSDGLAGQNEQFF
.	TRBJ2-1	TRBD2	TRBV24-1	TGTGCCACCAGTGACCAACGGGAGGCTATCAATGAGCAGTTCTTC	CATSDQREAINEQFF
.	TRBJ1-2	.	TRBV10-1	TGCGCCAGCAGTGAAAACAGAAACTATGGCTACACCTTC	CASSENRNYGYTF
once	TRBJ2-5	.	TRBV3-1/TRBV3-2	TGTGCCAGCAGCCCCCGGGGACAAGAGACCCAGTACTTC	CASSPRGQETQYF
.	TRBJ2-3	TRBD2	TRBV3-1/TRBV3-2	TGTGCCAGCAGCCAAGTCACCTTACTAGCGGGAGTGGGAGATACGCAGTATTTT	CASSQVTLLAGVGDTQYF
.	TRBJ1-1	TRBD1	TRBV5-8	TGTGCCAGCAGCGACAGATACAGGGGGCGGAGGGCGACTGAAGCTTTCTTT	CASSDRYRGRRATEAFF
.	TRBJ2-1	.	TRBV3-1/TRBV3-2	TGTGCCAGCAGCCAGCACGAGAATGAGCAGTTCTTC	CASSQHENEQFF
.	TRBJ2-1	TRBD2	TRBV4-2	TGTGCCAGCAGCCAAGTTATAGCGGGAGTTGGGCTTGAGCAGTTCTTC	CASSQVIAGVGLEQFF
.	TRBJ2-2	TRBD1	TRBV5-1	TGCGCCAGCAGCCCCCGGGGTGGGGGGACAGGAAAATTCGTGAACACCGGGGAGCTGTTTTTT	CASSPRGGGTGKFVNTGELFF
.	TRBJ2-1	TRBD2	TRBV12-5	TGTGCTAGTGGTTTGAGGGTAGCGGGAGTGCCGTACAATGAGCAGTTCTTC	CASGLRVAGVPYNEQFF
.	TRBJ1-6	.	TRBV6-4	TGTGCCAGCAGTGACTCGCCGCAGGGTAATTCACCCCTCCACTTT	CASSDSPQGNSPLHF
.	TRBJ2-5	TRBD2	TRBV29-1	TGCAGCGCAGCGACTAGCGGGAGGATAGAGACCCAGTACTTC	CSAATSGRIETQYF
.	TRBJ2-5	TRBD1	TRBV19	TGTGCCAGTAGGGGGGTCCGGGACAGGGTCCAAGAGACCCAGTACTTC	CASRGVRDRVQETQYF
few	TRBJ1-1	TRBD1	TRBV7-6	TGTGCCAGCAGCCGAGTAAACAGGGGGGACACTGAAGCTTTCTTT	CASSRVNRGDTEAFF
.	TRBJ1-1	.	TRBV5-4	TGTGCCAGCAGCTCGGGGGTGGTGGGGACTGAAGCTTTCTTT	CASSSGVVGTEAFF
.	TRBJ1-3	TRBD1	TRBV6-5	TGTGCCAGCAGCCTTACAGGGGTTGGAAACACCATATATTTT	CASSLTGVGNTIYF
.	TRBJ2-1	TRBD2	TRBV24-1	TGTGCCACCAGTGACCCGGGACGGGGGGGCAATGAGCAGTTCTTC	CATSDPGRGGNEQFF
.	TRBJ1-4	TRBD1	TRBV5-1	TGCGCCAGCAGCAGACAGGGGGCGCGGAATGAAAAACTGTTTTTT	CASSRQGARNEKLFF
.	TRBJ2-7	TRBD2	TRBV3-1/TRBV3-2	TGTGCCAGCAGCCAAGATAGCAGCGGGAGCTACGAGCAGTACTTC	CASSQDSSGSYEQYF
.	TRBJ2-5	TRBD2	TRBV2	TGTGCCAGCAGTGGGGTAGCGGGAACCCAAGAGACCCAGTACTTC	CASSGVAGTQETQYF
.	TRBJ2-5	TRBD1	TRBV11-3	TGTGCCAGCAGCATACAGGGGGCAGAGGAGACCCAGTACTTC	CASSIQGAEETQYF
.	TRBJ2-7	TRBD2	TRBV6-5	TGTGCCAGCAGTCTCCAGACTAGCGGGAGCGACGAGCAGTACTTC	CASSLQTSGSDEQYF
.	TRBJ2-1	.	TRBV3-1/TRBV3-2	TGTGCCAGCAGCCAAGATCTGGAAGGGAGTGAGTTCTTC	CASSQDLEGSEFF
once	TRBJ2-7	.	TRBV3-1/TRBV3-2	TGTGCCAGCAGCCAAGAGAGGAGCTGGTCGAACTACGAGCAGTACTTC	CASSQERSWSNYEQYF
.	TRBJ1-1	TRBD1	TRBV28	TGTGCCAGCAGCCCCGACAGGGGGCGCCTGGCTTTCTTT	CASSPDRGRLAFF
.	TRBJ1-1	.	TRBV25-1	TGTGCCAGCAGTAACCACAGGGTCACTGAAGCTTTCTTT	CASSNHRVTEAFF
.	TRBJ2-4	TRBD1	TRBV11-2	TGTGCCAGCAGCTCGGACAGGGGGATCGGGTTGCAGTACTTC	CASSSDRGIGLQYF
.	TRBJ2-5	.	TRBV27	TGTGCCAGCAGTTTATATGGAACAGACCACCGGGAGACCCAGTACTTC	CASSLYGTDHRETQYF
.	TRBJ2-7	.	TRBV28	TGTGCCAGCGGAGAACAGGGCGCCAGGCCTTTTGAGCAGTACTTC	CASGEQGARPFEQYF